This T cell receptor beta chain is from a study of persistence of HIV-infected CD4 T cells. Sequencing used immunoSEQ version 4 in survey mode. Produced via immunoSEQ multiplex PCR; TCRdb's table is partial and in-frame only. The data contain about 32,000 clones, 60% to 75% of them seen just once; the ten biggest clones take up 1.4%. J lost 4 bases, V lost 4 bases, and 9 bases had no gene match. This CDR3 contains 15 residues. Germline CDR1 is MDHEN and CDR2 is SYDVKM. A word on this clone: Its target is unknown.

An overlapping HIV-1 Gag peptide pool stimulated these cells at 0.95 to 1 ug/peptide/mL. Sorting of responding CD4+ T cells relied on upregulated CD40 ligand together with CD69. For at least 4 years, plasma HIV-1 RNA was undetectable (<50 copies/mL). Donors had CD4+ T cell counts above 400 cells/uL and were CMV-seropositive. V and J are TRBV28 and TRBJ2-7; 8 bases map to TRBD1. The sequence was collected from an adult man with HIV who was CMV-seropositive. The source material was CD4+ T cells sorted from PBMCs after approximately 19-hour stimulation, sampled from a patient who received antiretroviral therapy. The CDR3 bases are TGTGCCAGCAGTTCCCCGGGACAGGTCATTTACGAGCAGTACTTC. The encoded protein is CASSSPGQVIYEQYF.